These 6 T cell receptor beta chains came from one sample sequenced in a study of blood T cell repertoires in COVID-19. Method: immunoSEQ multiplex PCR; TCRdb's copy keeps in-frame clones and lacks some. The data show about 200,000 clones, 84% seen once. The sample comprised peripheral blood. These receptors all stem from a woman aged 70-85 years with active or convalescent COVID-19.

This clone came up a few times. The genes are TRBV29-1 and TRBJ1-2, with D maybe TRBD1 (6 bases). Looked up from germline, CDR1 is SQVTM and CDR2 is ANQGSEA. With 6 bases removed from V and 2 bases from J, the gap between germline ends came to 16 bases. The CDR3 contains 14 residues. CDR3 coding DNA: TGCAGCGTAGGAGGAAGACAGGCCAACTATGGCTACACCTTC. Translating it yields CSVGGRQANYGYTF.

This chain links TRBV6-2 or TRBV6-3 with TRBJ2-3, with 12 bases aligning to TRBD2. Trimming took 5 bases from V and 6 from J; bases not matched to a gene: 9. Germline CDR1 is MNHEY and CDR2 is SVGEGT. CDR3 size: 16 residues. This chain's CDR3 is CASSHRTSGVVDTQYF. The CDR3 region has the DNA TGTGCCAGCAGTCACCGGACTAGCGGGGTTGTGGATACGCAGTATTTT.

This clone occurred once. This chain joins TRBV27 and TRBJ2-3, with D possibly matching TRBD1 (6 bases). CDR1 and CDR2 (germline): MNHEY, SMNVEV (reference sequence). This CDR3 contains 14 residues. Trimming shortened V by 7 bases and J by 2 bases, and 13 bases separated the two germline ends. CDR3 amino acids: CASTSGDFTDTQYF. CDR3 nucleotides: TGTGCCAGCACGTCAGGGGATTTCACAGATACGCAGTATTTT.

The chain couples TRBV5-4 to TRBJ2-3, with D maybe TRBD1 (6 bases). This CDR3 is built from 13 residues. The germline V gene has CDR1 SGHNT and CDR2 YYREEE (reference sequence). Trimming left V 4 bases short and J 5 bases short, with 11 bases between. This CDR3 reads CASSPKGGDTQYF. The CDR3 DNA sequence: TGTGCCAGCAGCCCCAAAGGGGGAGATACGCAGTATTTT. The variable domain in full, completed from reference TRBV5-4 and TRBJ2-3, reads ETGVTQSPTHLIKTRGQQVTLRCSSQSGHNTVSWYQQALGQGPQFIFQYYREEENGRGNFPPRFSGLQFPNYSSELNVNALELDDSALYLCASSPKGGDTQYFGPGTRLTVL.

CDR3 in DNA: TGTGCCAGTAGTATTCCGGGACAGGGGGTTTATGGCTACACCTTC. Protein sequence: CASSIPGQGVYGYTF. The V gene is TRBV19, the J gene TRBJ1-2; 11 positions agree with TRBD1. The junction had 5 bases not matched to a gene; V was cut back by 3 bases and J by 5 bases. Germline V gives CDR1 LNHDA, CDR2 SQIVND (reference sequence). The CDR3 loop spans 15 amino acids.

The chain has TRBV5-6 and TRBJ1-1; D is unresolved. Trimming shortened V by 0 bases and J by 2 bases, and 8 bases separated the two germline ends. The germline V gene encodes CDR1 SGHDT and CDR2 YYEEEE. The CDR3 consists of 14 residues. The CDR3 DNA sequence: TGTGCCAGCAGCTTGGGGAGGCTTAACACTGAAGCTTTCTTT. This codes for CASSLGRLNTEAFF.